The rows below give T cell receptor beta chains drawn from one sample of a study of Graves' ophthalmopathy and Graves' hyperthyroidism. TCRdb processed the multiplex PCR reads anew with MiXCR; each CDR3 protein has one entry. The table includes hundreds of thousands of distinct CDR3 sequences, around 21% detected once. Sequences were obtained from peripheral blood. These receptors all come from a young woman with stable Graves' hyperthyroidism. Both conserved end residues are part of each CDR3. A D gene is named only where the DNA matches it firmly. Clone size is shown for a subset of rows, as once, few, many or a class of expanded clone.

j_call | clone_size | v_call | d_call | cdr3_length | cdr3_nt | cdr3_aa
TRBJ2-7 | many | TRBV20-1 | TRBD1 | 14 | TGCAGTGCGAACGGGGGACAGGGAGTTTCCGAGCAGTACTTC | CSANGGQGVSEQYF
TRBJ2-2 | many | TRBV10-3 | TRBD2 | 14 | TGTGCCATCAGTTTAGCGGGGAACACCGGGGAGCTGTTTTTT | CAISLAGNTGELFF
TRBJ2-4 | many | TRBV12-3/TRBV12-4 | . | 13 | TGTGCCAGCAGTCCTGAGGGGAGGGACATTAAGTACTTC | CASSPEGRDIKYF
TRBJ2-2 | many | TRBV6-1 | . | 12 | TGTGCCAGCCCAGGGAAGACCGGGGAGCTGTTTTTT | CASPGKTGELFF
TRBJ1-6 | many | TRBV6-2/TRBV6-3 | . | 15 | TGTGCCAGCGCCCCGGGGACAAGGGGAAATTCACCCCTCCACTTT | CASAPGTRGNSPLHF
TRBJ2-4 | few | TRBV19 | . | 14 | TGTGCCAGTAGTATTTCGGGTGCCATGAACATTCAGTACTTC | CASSISGAMNIQYF
TRBJ1-2 | few | TRBV12-3/TRBV12-4 | . | 12 | TGTGCCAGCAGCAGGGTGGGATATGGCTACACCTTC | CASSRVGYGYTF
TRBJ1-1 | many | TRBV6-1 | . | 14 | TGTGCCAGCAGTGAGTTTTGGGGAGGGGATGAAGCTTTCTTT | CASSEFWGGDEAFF
TRBJ2-5 | many | TRBV7-3 | TRBD2 | 13 | TGTGCCAGCGGTCCGGGGGGTGGGGAGACCCAGTACTTC | CASGPGGGETQYF
TRBJ1-6 | many | TRBV10-3 | . | 16 | TGTGCCATCAAATCGACAGGCAGCTCCTATAATTCACCCCTCCACTTT | CAIKSTGSSYNSPLHF
TRBJ1-3 | many | TRBV20-1 | . | 13 | TGCAGTGCAACAACGATCTCTGGAAACACCATATATTTT | CSATTISGNTIYF
TRBJ2-6 | few | TRBV6-5 | . | 15 | TGTGCCAGCAGTTACTCGAAGGCTGGGGCCAACGTCCTGACTTTC | CASSYSKAGANVLTF
TRBJ2-4 | . | TRBV4-1 | TRBD1 | 15 | TGCGCCAGCAGCCAGGCCGGGACAGGGATACACATTCAGTACTTC | CASSQAGTGIHIQYF
TRBJ1-2 | many | TRBV15 | TRBD1 | 16 | TGTGCCACCAGCAGAGATCCCACGACAGGGGCTGGCGGCTACACCTTC | CATSRDPTTGAGGYTF
TRBJ1-1 | many | TRBV9 | TRBD1 | 16 | TGTGCCAGCAGCGAGGGACAGGGAGTTGCGAACACTGAAGCTTTCTTT | CASSEGQGVANTEAFF
TRBJ1-5 | few | TRBV12-3/TRBV12-4 | . | 14 | TGTGCCAGCATTTTATCCCCAGGGGTCGGGCCCCAGCATTTT | CASILSPGVGPQHF
TRBJ1-1 | many | TRBV28 | . | 15 | TGTGCCAGCAGTTTAGATAATTGGGGGGACACTGAAGCTTTCTTT | CASSLDNWGDTEAFF
TRBJ2-5 | . | TRBV12-5 | . | 14 | TGTGCTAGTGGTTTGATGGCCAACCAAGAGACCCAGTACTTC | CASGLMANQETQYF
TRBJ2-5 | many | TRBV15 | . | 12 | TGTGCCACCAGCAGACCGGAGGAGACCCAGTACTTC | CATSRPEETQYF
TRBJ1-6 | . | TRBV11-3 | . | 13 | TGTGCCAGCAGCTTAGAAGTGCATTCACCCCTCCACTTT | CASSLEVHSPLHF